The next 11 T cell receptor beta chains were all read from a single sample in a study of identical twins (dated by TCRdb to between 2015 and 2016). Libraries were constructed by 5' RACE. Sequenced using an Illumina HiSeq 2000. TCRdb cleaned the public reads at Q25 with fastp, built clones with MiXCR and kept in-frame beta chains. Rows are unified per CDR3 protein, each entry keeping the most common DNA and genes. The sample records hundreds of thousands of distinct CDR3 sequences, around 6% of which are singletons. Roughly 2% of the sample is in the top ten clones. Sequenced sample: naive T cells sorted from blood. The cell subset or site label corresponds to: cells isolated with a human naive T-cell isolation kit. Source of these receptors: a man younger than 35 in good health.

CDR3 nucleotide sequence: TGCAGCGCCGGGACTTCAGCCTACGAGCAGTACTTC. Its translation is CSAGTSAYEQYF. The V gene is TRBV29-1, the J gene TRBJ2-7; D perhaps matches TRBD2 (6 bases). The germline gives CDR1 SQVTM, CDR2 ANQGSEA. CDR3 length: 12 amino acids. Between the trimmed V and J ends, which lost 7 bases and 2 bases, there was a span of 12 bases.

This clonotype has only a few counts. This rearrangement joins TRBV29-1 to TRBJ2-3; D ambiguous. Germline V gene lookup returns CDR1 SQVTM and CDR2 ANQGSEA. The CDR3 length is 14 residues. V shed 5 bases and J shed 0 bases, with 12 bases lying between them. DNA of the CDR3: TGCAGCGTTCCGACCCTTTTGAGCACAGATACGCAGTATTTT. Translating gives CSVPTLLSTDTQYF.

This clonotype was observed a few times. V is TRBV27 and J is TRBJ2-7, with TRBD2 matching 12 bases. With 5 bases clipped from V and 4 bases from J, the junction kept 24 bases outside the gene matches. There are 21 residues in the CDR3. CDR1 and CDR2 (germline): MNHEY, SMNVEV (reference sequence). The CDR3 loop is CASSAARPRLAGEFYPYEQYF. The CDR3 DNA reads TGTGCCAGCAGTGCCGCCCGACCCAGACTAGCGGGAGAATTTTATCCGTACGAGCAGTACTTC.

The chain links TRBV5-6 to TRBJ1-1, with D perhaps TRBD1 (5 bases). Germline CDR1 is SGHDT and CDR2 is YYEEEE. The CDR3 extends over 16 amino acids. V was clipped by 0 bases and J by 2 bases, with 14 bases between them. The CDR3 protein is CASSLARGQSNTEAFF. The CDR3, as DNA: TGTGCCAGCAGCTTGGCCCGGGGCCAATCAAACACTGAAGCTTTCTTT.

Ten or more counts support this clonotype. A much bigger clone sits one base away, suggesting this may be a read error. The chain combines TRBV20-1 with TRBJ2-3; 10 nucleotides agree with TRBD2. Germline V gene lookup returns CDR1 DFQATT and CDR2 SNEGSKA (reference sequence). The CDR3 has 17 residues. V shed 0 bases, J shed 2 bases, and the junction held 8 bases outside the gene matches. The CDR3 sequence: CSARDYLAGENTDTQYF. DNA of the CDR3: TGCAGTGCTAGAGATTATCTAGCGGGAGAAAACACAGATACGCAGTATTTT.

The rearrangement joins TRBV12-3 or TRBV12-4 to TRBJ1-4; TRBD1 is a possible D gene (5 bases). This CDR3 has 14 amino acids. V was pared by 5 bases and J by 8 bases, with 15 bases between. The DNA for the CDR3 is TGTGCCAGCAGTCAAGGTGGGGGGTTCGAAAAACTGTTTTTT. Protein product: CASSQGGGFEKLFF.

This clonotype was seen more than once but under ten times. CDR3 nucleotides: TGCGCCAGCAGCCAAGTAGCCCATGGGGTTCGGTCCGGGGAGCTGTTTTTT. Amino acid sequence: CASSQVAHGVRSGELFF. This chain uses TRBV4-1 with TRBJ2-2; D is undetermined. The V gene's germline CDR1 is MGHRA and CDR2 YSYEKL. Trimming shortened V by 1 base and J by 6 bases, and 18 bases separated the two germline ends. CDR3 length equals 17 residues.

This clonotype was detected a few times. The rearrangement links TRBV15 to TRBJ2-1; 7 nucleotides agree with TRBD2. V was clipped by 0 bases and J by 9 bases; unmatched bases: 8. Germline assignment: CDR1 LNHNV and CDR2 YYDKDF (reference sequence). This CDR3 is built from 15 residues. CDR3 sequence: CATSRDWTSFSEQFF. In nucleotides, the CDR3 is TGTGCCACCAGCAGAGACTGGACTAGTTTTAGTGAGCAGTTCTTC.

This clonotype was counted a few times. The chain recombines TRBV6-1 with TRBJ2-1, with 9 bases aligning to TRBD2. In germline, CDR1 is MNHNS, CDR2 SASEGT. This CDR3 contains 17 residues. Germline trimming cut 7 bases from V and 1 base from J; bases unmatched to any gene: 11. The CDR3 reads CASMGSAGGDSYNEQFF. The CDR3 bases are TGTGCCAGCATGGGGTCGGCGGGAGGGGATTCCTACAATGAGCAGTTCTTC.

This clonotype was counted many times. The chain has TRBV24-1 and TRBJ2-1, with 7 bases fitting TRBD1. The length of the CDR3 is 15 residues. J lost 3 bases, V lost 9 bases, and 10 bases had no gene match. Germline V gene data show CDR1 as KGHDR and CDR2 as SFDVKD. The chain's CDR3 is CATSRPGQSYNEQFF. In nucleotides, the CDR3 is TGTGCCACCTCCCGTCCGGGACAGAGCTACAATGAGCAGTTCTTC.

The sample holds many counts of this clonotype. J is TRBJ1-1 and V is TRBV10-3, with D maybe TRBD1 (5 bases). This CDR3 spans 13 amino acids. V was shortened by 5 bases and J by 5 bases, with 12 bases between the two germline ends. Germline V gene lookup returns CDR1 ENHRY and CDR2 SYGVKD. The CDR3 loop is CAISIGADTEAFF. The CDR3 bases are TGTGCCATCAGTATTGGGGCCGATACTGAAGCTTTCTTT.